A selection of T cell receptor beta chains follows, all from one sample in a study of shared clonotypes between healthy human individuals. Here immunoSEQ multiplex PCR was the method, and the copy in TCRdb shows in-frame clones only, minus some. The sample consists of around 1.4 million clones, 97% to 99% of them appearing once. The sequencing sample was made of naive CD4+ T cells sorted from blood. The receptors here all came from a man aged 25 to 45 in good health. Both conserved end residues are part of each CDR3.

v_gene: TRBV7-6
j_gene: TRBJ1-1
CDR3aa: CASSFGDVNTEAFF

v_gene: TRBV5-1
j_gene: TRBJ2-2
CDR3aa: CASSLARMTVNTGELFF

v_gene: TRBV2
j_gene: TRBJ2-2
CDR3aa: CASSVMLASTGELFF

v_gene: TRBV18
j_gene: TRBJ2-7
CDR3aa: CASSPDGVLAGGPLYYEQYF

v_gene: TRBV29-1
j_gene: TRBJ2-1
CDR3aa: CSVGLAGNEQFF

v_gene: TRBV10-3
j_gene: TRBJ2-7
CDR3aa: CATLSDRGLSYEQYF

v_gene: TRBV6-1
j_gene: TRBJ2-2
CDR3aa: CASSAKAGGGTGELFF

v_gene: TRBV28
j_gene: TRBJ2-1
CDR3aa: CASSLPWGGAYNEQFF

v_gene: TRBV5-5
j_gene: TRBJ2-1
CDR3aa: CASSPVASYNEQFF

v_gene: TRBV23-1
j_gene: TRBJ1-5
CDR3aa: CASSQSTQPQHF

v_gene: TRBV7-3
j_gene: TRBJ1-1
CDR3aa: CASTQGGGTEAFF

v_gene: TRBV18
j_gene: TRBJ2-1
CDR3aa: CASSPPSGSRHEQFF

v_gene: TRBV7-9
j_gene: TRBJ2-7
CDR3aa: CASSRGGDRGSYEQYF

v_gene: TRBV19
j_gene: TRBJ2-1
CDR3aa: CASSFISGRVIGEQFF

v_gene: TRBV10-3
j_gene: TRBJ2-2
CDR3aa: CAGREGLDTGELFF

v_gene: TRBV28
j_gene: TRBJ2-3
CDR3aa: CASSLLWGTDTQYF

v_gene: TRBV5-1
j_gene: TRBJ2-7
CDR3aa: CASWWGPSGRAGEQYF

v_gene: TRBV25-1
j_gene: TRBJ2-1
CDR3aa: CASGQAGGYYNEQFF

v_gene: TRBV28
j_gene: TRBJ1-1
CDR3aa: CASSFTMSLTEAFF

v_gene: TRBV5-1
j_gene: TRBJ2-3
CDR3aa: CASSLAGQVGQYF

v_gene: TRBV9
j_gene: TRBJ2-1
CDR3aa: CASSVGGRVMVYEQFF

v_gene: TRBV28
j_gene: TRBJ2-1
CDR3aa: CASSRDSYNEQFF

v_gene: TRBV2
j_gene: TRBJ2-5
CDR3aa: CASGLTGKQETQYF

v_gene: TRBV7-2
j_gene: TRBJ2-3
CDR3aa: CASSLSLVLSTDTQYF

v_gene: TRBV5-6
j_gene: TRBJ2-7
CDR3aa: CASSFGSYEQYF

v_gene: TRBV9
j_gene: TRBJ2-5
CDR3aa: CASSVGDASAETQYF

v_gene: TRBV6-1
j_gene: TRBJ1-2
CDR3aa: CASSNSGFNGYTF

v_gene: TRBV21-1
j_gene: TRBJ2-2
CDR3aa: CASSPHTGELFF

v_gene: TRBV18
j_gene: TRBJ2-3
CDR3aa: CASRISGSQETDTQYF

v_gene: TRBV7-7
j_gene: TRBJ1-1
CDR3aa: CASSKGVNTEAFF

v_gene: TRBV6-5
j_gene: TRBJ2-7
CDR3aa: CASRQPSGRASEQYF

v_gene: TRBV27
j_gene: TRBJ2-1
CDR3aa: CASSLDGTPLGPTYNEQFF

v_gene: TRBV7-9
j_gene: TRBJ1-5
CDR3aa: CASSFGDRGRSNQPQHF

v_gene: TRBV18
j_gene: TRBJ2-3
CDR3aa: CASSPANRDLTDTQYF

v_gene: TRBV19
j_gene: TRBJ1-2
CDR3aa: CASSSRGLGYGYTF

v_gene: TRBV9
j_gene: TRBJ2-1
CDR3aa: CASSVAGGSYNEQFF

v_gene: TRBV6-5
j_gene: TRBJ2-7
CDR3aa: CASSYSRGAYEQYF

v_gene: TRBV9
j_gene: TRBJ2-2
CDR3aa: CASSVQLITSGSGELFF

v_gene: TRBV25-1
j_gene: TRBJ1-1
CDR3aa: CASSDSNTEAFF

v_gene: TRBV30
j_gene: TRBJ1-1
CDR3aa: CAWSVYDFRNTEAFF

v_gene: TRBV28
j_gene: TRBJ1-5
CDR3aa: CASRFPGQGIDQPQHF

v_gene: TRBV21-1
j_gene: TRBJ1-2
CDR3aa: CASSKGRTGEGNGYTF

v_gene: TRBV7-2
j_gene: TRBJ2-7
CDR3aa: CASSLDRLAGDEQYF

v_gene: TRBV27
j_gene: TRBJ2-7
CDR3aa: CASSQGQAAMKQYF

v_gene: TRBV15
j_gene: TRBJ2-2
CDR3aa: CATSRGQRENTGELFF

v_gene: TRBV5-1
j_gene: TRBJ2-1
CDR3aa: CASSLAGEGGEQFF

v_gene: TRBV29-1
j_gene: TRBJ2-3
CDR3aa: CSVGPGTTDTQYF

v_gene: TRBV28
j_gene: TRBJ2-5
CDR3aa: CASSSPGGETQYF

v_gene: TRBV18
j_gene: TRBJ2-3
CDR3aa: CASSPEVPGSQYF

v_gene: TRBV7-9
j_gene: TRBJ2-1
CDR3aa: CASSQDLTSGKNEQFF

v_gene: TRBV29-1
j_gene: TRBJ1-1
CDR3aa: CSVEEGAGGTEAFF

v_gene: TRBV23-1
j_gene: TRBJ2-5
CDR3aa: CASPPHGRTYQETQYF

v_gene: TRBV5-1
j_gene: TRBJ2-3
CDR3aa: CASRTSGLTDTQYF

v_gene: TRBV9
j_gene: TRBJ2-3
CDR3aa: CASSVDQPDTQYF

v_gene: TRBV7-6
j_gene: TRBJ2-1
CDR3aa: CASSLESQGARYEQFF

v_gene: TRBV6-5
j_gene: TRBJ1-1
CDR3aa: CASSSLPSRANTEAFF